These T cell receptor beta chains were read from a single sample in a study of T cell repertoires in cytomegalovirus infection. For these TCRs, the target antigens are not known. TCRdb called the reads again in MiXCR, with one record for every CDR3 protein. The sample consists of some 500,000 distinct CDR3 sequences, 40% of them appearing once. Source: cultured PBMCs, taken from culture after CMV antigen stimulation. These receptors all come from a human donor in good health (CMV status not recorded). Some clones in this sample may be carry-over from other donors' samples. The conserved cysteine and the conserved F or W are not part of the CDR3 here.

cdr3_aa,j_call,v_call
ASSSRDRGTERY,TRBJ2-5,TRBV27
SAREDRRLSYNSPLH,TRBJ1-6,TRBV20-1
ASRPGQGNTGELF,TRBJ2-2,TRBV2
ATRDRVSNEQF,TRBJ2-1,TRBV19
ASSLVGASSYNSPLH,TRBJ1-6,TRBV7-8
ASSFRWTSGGREQY,TRBJ2-7,TRBV7-2
ASSGGFNQPQH,TRBJ1-5,TRBV7-6
ATSRDPVQETQY,TRBJ2-5,TRBV15
ASSFGTSYTDTQY,TRBJ2-3,TRBV7-2
ASSPQGFSDTQY,TRBJ2-3,TRBV7-8
ASSPEVAGNNEQF,TRBJ2-1,TRBV7-2
ASSSSGQGVRYDQETQY,TRBJ2-5,TRBV7-2
ASSFGPVYEQY,TRBJ2-7,TRBV11-1
ASSETARETQY,TRBJ2-5,TRBV6-6
ASMGQPNTGELF,TRBJ2-2,TRBV6-4
ASSLVSGDTEAF,TRBJ1-1,TRBV19
ATRHKLGRAGDEAF,TRBJ1-1,TRBV15
ASSTSGRNTEAF,TRBJ1-1,TRBV27
ASVHGRLGVQF,TRBJ2-1,TRBV12-3/TRBV12-4
ASSYGVGYTEAF,TRBJ1-1,TRBV5-5
ASRGSGANQPQH,TRBJ1-5,TRBV12-3/TRBV12-4
ASSIWASESGYNEQF,TRBJ2-1,TRBV19
ASGLETGGSYEQY,TRBJ2-7,TRBV12-5
ASSSIRGLDGYT,TRBJ1-2,TRBV7-9
ASSPQRETIHEQY,TRBJ2-7,TRBV7-2
ASSLMVRNTEAF,TRBJ1-1,TRBV5-1
ASSQDGAGGPLDTQY,TRBJ2-3,TRBV4-1
ASSLRAGYGYT,TRBJ1-2,TRBV7-2
ASSIEQGAYEQY,TRBJ2-7,TRBV19
ASRPPPPSYEQY,TRBJ2-7,TRBV6-6
ASSFNWAWGTEAF,TRBJ1-1,TRBV7-2
ASSILAGGGDTQY,TRBJ2-3,TRBV7-2
ASSLKGRGWVDGHT,TRBJ1-2,TRBV28
ASTTRQGTDTQY,TRBJ2-3,TRBV7-6
SASRGGNTGELF,TRBJ2-2,TRBV20-1
ASSLVWTGNYGYT,TRBJ1-2,TRBV11-2
ASSVAGAKDTQY,TRBJ2-3,TRBV9
ASSLRDRGVQY,TRBJ2-5,TRBV12-3/TRBV12-4
ASSSLAGGGSNNEQF,TRBJ2-1,TRBV7-6
ATSSPGSLTEAF,TRBJ1-1,TRBV15